The 26 T cell receptor beta chains below were found in one sample sequenced in a study of blood T cell repertoires in COVID-19. Method: immunoSEQ multiplex PCR; TCRdb's copy keeps in-frame clones and lacks some. The table shows fewer than 45,000 clones, with 80% occurring only once. Sequenced input: peripheral blood. The receptors come from a man aged 65-85 years with acute or convalescent COVID-19.

V usage is TRBV5-4 and J usage is TRBJ1-5; 7 bases line up with TRBD1. The CDR3 has 14 amino acids. The V segment lost 3 bases and the J segment 7 bases; nucleotides outside the gene matches: 7. Looked up from germline, CDR1 is SGHNT and CDR2 is YYREEE (reference sequence). The CDR3 sequence is CASSSDRAGQPQHF. CDR3 DNA sequence: TGTGCCAGCAGCTCCGACAGGGCTGGGCAGCCCCAGCATTTT.

The V gene is TRBV5-4, the J gene TRBJ1-1; the match to TRBD1 covers 9 bases. V gave up 0 bases and J gave up 5 bases; unmatched junction bases: 5. The germline gives CDR1 SGHNT, CDR2 YYREEE (reference sequence). This CDR3 is 15 amino acids long. The chain's CDR3 is CASSLDRGLRTEAFF. The CDR3 region has the DNA TGTGCCAGCAGCTTGGACAGGGGGCTAAGAACTGAAGCTTTCTTT.

In its sample, this clone is large. The chain is built from TRBV11-2 and TRBJ1-6, with TRBD1 as a possible D gene (5 bases). The V end was cut by 1 base, the J end by 4 bases, with 14 bases between. The CDR3 has 17 residues. In germline, CDR1 is SGHAT, CDR2 FQNNGV. CDR3 in DNA: TGTGCCAGCAGCTTAGTGGTACGGGCAGGGTATAATTCACCCCTCCACTTT. Residues: CASSLVVRAGYNSPLHF.

The V gene is TRBV6-5, the J gene TRBJ1-1; D unresolved. Trimming took 1 base from V and 2 from J, leaving 11 bases between them. Germline values: CDR1 MNHEY, CDR2 SVGAGI. The CDR3 consists of 15 residues. The CDR3 DNA reads as TGTGCCAGCAGTTACTACAGAGGGTTAAACACTGAAGCTTTCTTT. This encodes CASSYYRGLNTEAFF.

The chain links TRBV6-2 or TRBV6-3 to TRBJ2-7; D unclear. CDR3 length: 14 amino acids. V was trimmed by 1 base and J by 0 bases, leaving 7 bases between them. CDR1 and CDR2 from the germline V gene are MNHEY and SVGEGT. CDR3 region: CASSYLFRSYEQYF. The DNA of the CDR3 is TGTGCCAGCAGTTACTTATTCCGCTCCTACGAGCAGTACTTC.

This chain links TRBV24-1 with TRBJ2-2; TRBD2 might be the D (5 bases). The CDR3 spans 15 residues. Trimming stripped 6 bases from V and 1 base from J, with 11 bases between. CDR1 and CDR2 (germline): KGHDR, SFDVKD. DNA for the CDR3: TGTGCCACCAGTTCCCCCCGGGGGAACACCGGGGAGCTGTTTTTT. This gives the protein CATSSPRGNTGELFF.

J is TRBJ2-1 and V is TRBV19, with TRBD2 matching over 12 bases. The V gene end was trimmed by 5 bases and the J gene end by 4 bases; junction bases not matched to a gene: 12. Germline lookup yields CDR1 LNHDA and CDR2 SQIVND (reference sequence). This CDR3 is 18 amino acids long. The CDR3, as DNA: TGTGCCAGTAGTTCCCGGACTAGCGGGGCTTTAAGTTACAATGAGCAGTTCTTC. It codes for CASSSRTSGALSYNEQFF.

The chain combines TRBV12-5 with TRBJ1-4, with 8 bases fitting TRBD1. Germline trimming cut 6 bases from V and 8 bases from J; bases unmatched to any gene: 8. This CDR3 comprises 14 residues. Germline V gene sequence: CDR1 LGHNT, CDR2 FRNRAP. The CDR3 nucleotides are TGTGCTAGTGGCTGGGGGGCAGGGGGCGAAAAACTGTTTTTT. Protein: CASGWGAGGEKLFF.

The chain recombines TRBV5-6 with TRBJ2-3; 8 bases fit TRBD2. From germline, CDR1 is SGHDT and CDR2 YYEEEE. J was trimmed by 5 bases and V by 0 bases; bases with no gene match: 2. The CDR3 length is 14 residues. Here the CDR3 reads CASSLVGGGDTQYF. CDR3 coding DNA: TGTGCCAGCAGCTTGGTCGGGGGGGGAGATACGCAGTATTTT.

The gene calls are TRBV7-2 and TRBJ2-1; the D gene is possibly TRBD1 (5 bases). Trimming took off 5 bases at V and 2 bases at J, with 13 bases between the two ends. This CDR3 has 15 amino acids. Per germline, CDR1 SGHTA and CDR2 FQGNSA. For the CDR3, the DNA is TGTGCCAGCAGCCGTGGGGCAGGGCCCTACAATGAGCAGTTCTTC. Encoded protein: CASSRGAGPYNEQFF.

The V gene is TRBV9, the J gene TRBJ1-1; 7 nucleotides match TRBD1. The J segment lost 4 bases and the V segment lost 4 bases, leaving 7 bases of the junction unmatched. The CDR3 length is 14 residues. Germline CDR1 SGDLS, CDR2 YYNGEE. The CDR3 region has the DNA TGTGCCAGCAGCCCCGGGACAGTCTTCACTGAAGCTTTCTTT. Translation gives CASSPGTVFTEAFF.

The chain employs TRBV18 and TRBJ1-5; no clear D. V lost 3 bases and J lost 0, with 6 bases in between. The germline V gene encodes CDR1 KGHSH and CDR2 LQKENI. CDR3 length: 14 amino acids. In DNA form, the CDR3 reads TGTGCCAGCTCACCTAGCAATAGCAATCAGCCCCAGCATTTT. The encoded protein is CASSPSNSNQPQHF.

The chain couples TRBV7-9 to TRBJ1-2, with 9 bases lining up with TRBD1. The V and J ends lost 5 bases and 5 bases, in that order; junction bases with no gene match: 9. Germline CDR1 is SEHNR and CDR2 is FQNEAQ (reference sequence). The CDR3 is 15 amino acids. The CDR3 bases are TGTGCCAGCAGCCCATGGGGACAGGGAGGGTATGGCTACACCTTC. This codes for CASSPWGQGGYGYTF.

V is TRBV10-3 and J is TRBJ2-1, with 7 bases fitting TRBD1. Germline V gene data show CDR1 as ENHRY and CDR2 as SYGVKD. The J segment lost 9 bases and the V segment lost 10 bases, leaving 15 bases of the junction unmatched. The CDR3 loop spans 14 amino acids. CDR3 DNA: TGTGCCACACAGGAACAGGGGATAGATGGTGAGCAGTTCTTC. Protein product: CATQEQGIDGEQFF.

This sequence joins TRBV7-2 and TRBJ1-2; TRBD1 aligns across 9 bases. After removal of 6 bases from V and 8 bases from J, the junction contained 13 bases not matched to a gene. Germline lookup yields CDR1 SGHTA and CDR2 FQGNSA. The CDR3 extends over 15 amino acids. The CDR3 DNA is TGTGCCAGCAGAGCCACAGGGGGCGTAGTGAGGGGCTACACCTTC. It yields the protein CASRATGGVVRGYTF.

The J gene is TRBJ2-2, the V gene TRBV6-5, with 10 bases lining up with TRBD2. V trimming: 5 bases; J trimming: 6 bases; junction bases outside the gene matches: 6. Germline V gene lookup returns CDR1 MNHEY and CDR2 SVGAGI. The CDR3 runs to 15 residues. The CDR3 bases are TGTGCCAGCAGTCTGCAGCGGGGGGGCTCCGGGGAGCTGTTTTTT. Its protein is CASSLQRGGSGELFF.

The chain links TRBV18 to TRBJ2-3, with D possibly being TRBD1 (6 bases). This CDR3 has 14 amino acids. V was cut by 3 bases and J by 0 bases, with 7 bases left in between. The germline V gene has CDR1 KGHSH and CDR2 LQKENI. This chain's CDR3 is CASSPGQSTDTQYF. The CDR3 DNA sequence: TGTGCCAGCTCACCCGGACAGAGCACAGATACGCAGTATTTT.

This chain links TRBV11-2 with TRBJ1-1; 7 positions agree with TRBD1. The CDR3 runs to 15 residues. V shed 4 bases, J shed 1 base, and the junction held 6 bases outside the gene matches. Germline V gene lookup returns CDR1 SGHAT and CDR2 FQNNGV. CDR3: CASSSRGAANTEAFF. The DNA of the CDR3 is TGTGCCAGCAGCTCCAGGGGGGCAGCGAACACTGAAGCTTTCTTT.

This chain links TRBV5-1 with TRBJ1-2, with TRBD1 matching over 9 bases. This CDR3 contains 14 residues. Looked up from germline, CDR1 is SGHRS and CDR2 is YFSETQ. Trimming took 4 bases from V and 4 from J; bases not matched to a gene: 5. The chain's CDR3 is CASSPGQGSYGYTF. CDR3 sequence (DNA): TGCGCCAGCAGCCCCGGACAGGGGTCCTATGGCTACACCTTC.

The chain is built from TRBV6-5 and TRBJ1-5; D may be TRBD1 (6 bases). The CDR3 is 14 residues long. The germline V gene has CDR1 MNHEY and CDR2 SVGAGI. Trimming cost V 6 bases and J 7 bases, with 16 bases left between them. The CDR3, as DNA: TGTGCCAGCAGACCACTGGACAGAGTCCAGCCCCAGCATTTT. This encodes CASRPLDRVQPQHF.

The chain uses TRBV4-3 and TRBJ2-1, with 10 bases aligning to TRBD2. The trim removed 0 bases at V and 9 bases at J, leaving 11 bases unmatched. CDR3 length equals 17 residues. Per the germline V gene, CDR1 is LGHNA and CDR2 is YSLEER. CDR3 in DNA: TGCGCCAGCAGCCAAGAACTAGCGGGGTACGGGGATATTGAGCAGTTCTTC. This encodes CASSQELAGYGDIEQFF.

The rearrangement joins TRBV3-1 (or the pseudogene TRBV3-2) to TRBJ1-4; 7 bases fit TRBD1. The CDR3 covers 15 residues. V dropped 4 bases and J dropped 6; count of bases not matched to a gene: 8. Germline V gene lookup returns CDR1 LGHDT and CDR2 YNNKEL (reference sequence). CDR3 DNA: TGTGCCAGCAGCCCCGGCGCAGGGGGAGATGAAAAACTGTTTTTT. It yields the protein CASSPGAGGDEKLFF.

The V call is TRBV28, the J call TRBJ2-7, with TRBD1 matching over 9 bases. V shed 4 bases, J shed 2 bases, and the junction held 6 bases outside the gene matches. CDR1 is MDHEN and CDR2 is SYDVKM in the germline V gene. This CDR3 is built from 15 residues. CDR3: CASSSIGTGPYEQYF. In nucleotides, the CDR3 is TGTGCCAGCAGTTCCATCGGGACAGGGCCCTACGAGCAGTACTTC.

This clone was seen only a few times. The chain couples TRBV5-4 to TRBJ2-2; TRBD1 aligns across 9 bases. J was trimmed by 2 bases and V by 5 bases; bases with no gene match: 10. Germline V gives CDR1 SGHNT, CDR2 YYREEE (reference sequence). The CDR3 spans 17 residues. CDR3 DNA: TGTGCCAGCAGTAAGGGACAGGGACCCTTAAACACCGGGGAGCTGTTTTTT. Translated, it gives CASSKGQGPLNTGELFF.

This clone has more than one count but fewer than ten. The chain recombines TRBV6-6 with TRBJ1-2; 8 positions match TRBD1. The germline gives CDR1 MNHNY, CDR2 SVGAGI (reference sequence). The CDR3 runs to 14 residues. The V segment lost 2 bases and the J segment 8 bases; nucleotides outside the gene matches: 7. CDR3 loop: CASSYTTGGEGYTF. The CDR3 nucleotides are TGTGCCAGCAGTTACACCACAGGGGGAGAGGGCTACACCTTC.

The chain combines TRBV6-1 with TRBJ1-4; TRBD1 is a possible D gene (5 bases). Germline CDR1 reads MNHNS; CDR2 reads SASEGT. The CDR3 runs 13 residues. V lost 2 bases and J 6 bases, leaving 7 bases between the germline ends. CDR3 residues: CASSEWGDEKLFF. DNA of the CDR3: TGTGCCAGCAGTGAATGGGGGGATGAAAAACTGTTTTTT.